The 24 T cell receptor beta chains given below trace back to one sample, sequenced in a study of shared T cell receptors in the human thymus (dated by TCRdb to the early 2020s). The library was generated by the immunoSEQ multiplex PCR assay. Sourced from immuneACCESS, this table was stored by TCRdb with only in-frame sequences that have V and J called. A share of the clones is absent; for the studies checked, an unresolved V gene accounts for under half, and the remainder has no known explanation. The sample table contains approximately 400,000 clones; only one count was recorded for 85% to 95% of them. The top ten hold approximately 0.02% of the sample. The sample taken for sequencing was thymocytes. The receptors were gathered from a human donor.

The V call is TRBV11-2, the J call TRBJ2-7; TRBD2 agrees at 8 bases. CDR1 is SGHAT and CDR2 is FQNNGV in the germline V gene. The length of the CDR3 is 18 residues. Trimming at V came to 5 bases and at J to 7 bases, leaving 22 bases not matched to a gene. CDR3 sequence (DNA): TGTGCCAGCAGCGTCCGTGGGGGCAGGGGCGGGAGGCCGTGGGAGCAGTACTTC. Translated, it gives CASSVRGGRGGRPWEQYF.

V gene TRBV7-2 combines with J gene TRBJ2-3; 9 nucleotides align to TRBD2. Per germline, CDR1 SGHTA and CDR2 FQGNSA. V lost 5 bases to trimming and J lost 6 bases; unmatched junction nucleotides: 6. The CDR3 contains 14 residues. The chain's CDR3 is CASSPIAGEDTQYF. The CDR3 nucleotides are TGTGCCAGCAGCCCGATAGCGGGAGAGGATACGCAGTATTTT.

This clone was picked up one time. The genes are TRBV12-2 and TRBJ2-7. TRBV12-2 is designated a pseudogene. The CDR3 totals 12 residues. The CDR3 nucleotides read TGTGCAAGTCGCTTATGGGCCTACGAGCAGTACTTC. Translation: CASRLWAYEQYF.

The chain is built from TRBV15 and TRBJ1-1; D might be TRBD1 (5 bases). In germline, CDR1 is LNHNV, CDR2 YYDKDF (reference sequence). Trimming stripped 8 bases from V and 2 bases from J, with 18 bases between. The CDR3 is 15 residues long. The CDR3 spells CATRPGRGYNTEAFF. Written as DNA, the CDR3 is TGTGCCACCCGCCCAGGGAGAGGGTATAACACTGAAGCTTTCTTT.

The V gene is TRBV27, the J gene TRBJ2-1; TRBD1 matches 8 bases. The V gene's germline CDR1 is MNHEY and CDR2 SMNVEV (reference sequence). This CDR3 comprises 17 residues. V shed 5 bases and J 2 bases; nucleotides not matched to a gene: 11. The DNA for the CDR3 is TGTGCCAGCAGTCCCCTTCCCCTCAGGGGGCCCTACAATGAGCAGTTCTTC. It codes for CASSPLPLRGPYNEQFF.

This clone was recorded only once. A read error may produce the germline difference seen at one junction end. This chain uses TRBV28 with TRBJ1-1; maybe TRBD1 (6 bases). The CDR3 extends over 18 amino acids. From germline, CDR1 is MDHEN and CDR2 SYDVKM. The CDR3 bases are TGTGCCAGCAGTCTATGTGGACAGCTAAGAGATAAGAACACTGAAGCTTTCTTT. It is translated as CASSLCGQLRDKNTEAFF.

This chain joins TRBV5-8 and TRBJ1-5; 7 bases align to TRBD1. Germline CDR1 is SGHTS and CDR2 is YDEGEE. The junction had 8 bases not matched to a gene; V was cut back by 1 base and J by 4 bases. The CDR3 covers 16 residues. CDR3 nucleotides: TGTGCCAGCAGCTTGAAGATGGGCAGGGGGAATCAGCCCCAGCATTTT. It encodes CASSLKMGRGNQPQHF.

The chain links TRBV15 to TRBJ2-7; TRBD2 matches at 7 bases. The junction had 16 bases not matched to a gene; V was cut back by 0 bases and J by 2 bases. Germline V CDR1 and CDR2: LNHNV, YYDKDF (reference sequence). The CDR3 consists of 19 residues. The CDR3 DNA reads TGTGCCACCAGCAGAGATCTTATGACTAGCCGCCGACTCCCCTACGAGCAGTACTTC. Amino acids: CATSRDLMTSRRLPYEQYF.

The V and J genes are TRBV28 and TRBJ2-3; the D gene is possibly TRBD2 (6 bases). Germline CDR1 is MDHEN and CDR2 is SYDVKM. This CDR3 has 16 amino acids. The V end was cut by 5 bases, the J end by 0 bases, with 15 bases between. The CDR3 is CASSLLGSCSTDTQYF. CDR3 DNA sequence: TGTGCCAGCAGTCTCCTCGGGAGCTGTAGCACAGATACGCAGTATTTT. The full variable domain, its missing parts supplied by reference TRBV28 and TRBJ2-3, is DVKVTQSSRYLVKRTGEKVFLECVQDMDHENMFWYRQDPGLGLRLIYFSYDVKMKEKGDIPEGYSVSREKKERFSLILESASTNQTSMYLCASSLLGSCSTDTQYFGPGTRLTVL.

The rearrangement links TRBV7-8 to TRBJ2-5, with 7 bases lining up with TRBD1. Per the germline V gene, CDR1 is SGHVS and CDR2 is FQNEAQ. This CDR3 spans 21 amino acids. The V gene end was trimmed by 3 bases and the J gene end by 1 base; junction bases not matched to a gene: 23. CDR3 sequence: CASSFGVYGTADQRPQETQYF. In DNA form, the CDR3 reads TGTGCCAGCAGCTTTGGGGTTTATGGGACAGCTGACCAGCGGCCCCAAGAGACCCAGTACTTC.

In nucleotides, the CDR3 is TGTGCCAGCAGCGTAGAATCCTACGTTCCCCTCTCTCGATATGGCTACACCTTC. It codes for CASSVESYVPLSRYGYTF. The chain has TRBV9 and TRBJ1-2; D remains ambiguous. Trimming removed 0 bases from V and 5 bases from J, with 23 bases in between. Germline V gene data show CDR1 as SGDLS and CDR2 as YYNGEE. CDR3 length equals 18 residues.

The chain couples TRBV6-1 to TRBJ2-3, with 11 bases aligning to TRBD2. Germline V gene lookup returns CDR1 MNHNS and CDR2 SASEGT. V was pared by 7 bases and J by 5 bases, with 8 bases of the junction left unmatched. The CDR3 spans 15 residues. The CDR3 protein is CASTRLAGIGDTQYF. The CDR3 region has the DNA TGTGCCAGCACTAGACTAGCGGGAATTGGAGATACGCAGTATTTT.

The gene calls are TRBV6-5 and TRBJ2-2; the D is unclear. This CDR3 is built from 14 residues. Trimming took 0 bases from V and 7 from J, leaving 9 bases between them. CDR1 MNHEY and CDR2 SVGAGI come from the germline V gene. CDR3: CASSYSKVNGELFF. The CDR3 nucleotides read TGTGCCAGCAGTTACTCGAAGGTTAACGGGGAGCTGTTTTTT.

The J gene is TRBJ2-3, the V gene TRBV2, with D unclear. This CDR3 is 13 amino acids long. Germline CDR1 and CDR2: SNHLY and FYNNEI. V was cut by 3 bases and J by 5 bases, with 9 bases left in between. CDR3 nucleotide sequence: TGTGCCAGCAGTGAGAAGGGCAAAGATACGCAGTATTTT. It codes for CASSEKGKDTQYF.

V usage is TRBV2 and J usage is TRBJ2-3, with TRBD2 matching 9 bases. The CDR3 has 17 residues. V trimming: 5 bases; J trimming: 0 bases; junction bases outside the gene matches: 9. The germline V gene has CDR1 SNHLY and CDR2 FYNNEI. As DNA, the CDR3 is TGTGCCAGCAGTCCCTTCCTTAGCGGGAGTAGCACAGATACGCAGTATTTT. It specifies CASSPFLSGSSTDTQYF.

The chain couples TRBV4-2 to TRBJ1-4; D gene ambiguous. Trimming removed 2 bases at V and 0 bases at J, with 19 bases between. CDR1 LGHNA and CDR2 YNFKEQ come from the germline V gene. This CDR3 spans 19 amino acids. This CDR3 reads CASSQKRLFQRATNEKLFF. The CDR3 coding sequence is TGTGCCAGCAGCCAAAAAAGACTGTTCCAAAGAGCAACTAATGAAAAACTGTTTTTT.

The chain combines TRBV5-4 with TRBJ1-2, with D possibly being TRBD1 (6 bases). Trimming shortened V by 0 bases and J by 6 bases, and 12 bases separated the two germline ends. The CDR3 runs 14 residues. Germline CDR1 reads SGHNT; CDR2 reads YYREEE (reference sequence). CDR3 residues: CASSLEGGANGYTF. The CDR3 bases are TGTGCCAGCAGCTTGGAGGGGGGGGCAAATGGCTACACCTTC.

The chain carries TRBV6-7 and TRBJ1-5, with 11 bases aligning to TRBD1. TRBV6-7 is an open reading frame, and its role is uncertain. The ends lost 6 bases at V and 4 bases at J; junction bases unmatched: 17. This CDR3 is built from 19 residues. In DNA form, the CDR3 reads TGTGCCAGCAGCTATGCAAGTAGGGACAGGGGGGACTTAAATCAGCCCCAGCATTTT. It yields the protein CASSYASRDRGDLNQPQHF.

This chain uses TRBV4-1 with TRBJ1-3; no clear D. The length of the CDR3 is 16 residues. Germline V lookup: CDR1 MGHRA, CDR2 YSYEKL. Between the trimmed V and J ends, which lost 4 bases and 4 bases, there was a span of 17 bases. The CDR3 loop reads CASSPRVRLGGNTIYF. CDR3 bases: TGCGCCAGCAGCCCCCGGGTGAGACTAGGAGGAAACACCATATATTTT.

The rearrangement uses TRBV5-1 and TRBJ2-6; unclear D gene. CDR3 length: 16 residues. Germline V lookup: CDR1 SGHRS, CDR2 YFSETQ. V was pared by 4 bases and J by 0 bases, with 11 bases between. The CDR3 reads CASSTSVRSGANVLTF. The DNA for the CDR3 is TGCGCCAGCAGCACCAGTGTGCGCTCTGGGGCCAACGTCCTGACTTTC.

The V call is TRBV9, the J call TRBJ2-7; 9 positions match TRBD1. This CDR3 has 15 amino acids. The germline V gene encodes CDR1 SGDLS and CDR2 YYNGEE. After removal of 3 bases from V and 3 bases from J, the junction contained 7 bases not matched to a gene. The CDR3 DNA sequence: TGTGCCAGCAGCGAGGGACAGGGATTTCTCTACGAGCAGTACTTC. Residues: CASSEGQGFLYEQYF.

This sequence joins TRBV12-5 and TRBJ2-7, with TRBD1 matching 9 bases. The germline gives CDR1 LGHNT, CDR2 FRNRAP. J was trimmed by 5 bases and V by 5 bases; bases with no gene match: 10. This CDR3 region has 15 residues. The chain's CDR3 is CASGNVGQGEDEQYF. CDR3 sequence (DNA): TGTGCTAGTGGTAATGTGGGACAGGGAGAAGACGAGCAGTACTTC.

The chain is built from TRBV4-1 and TRBJ2-1; the D call may be TRBD1 or TRBD2 (6 bases each). Deletions cut 1 base from V and 5 bases from J, with 15 bases between. Germline V gives CDR1 MGHRA, CDR2 YSYEKL. This CDR3 has 16 residues. This CDR3 is CASSQGGAGANNEQFF. The CDR3, as DNA: TGCGCCAGCAGCCAAGGGGGGGCTGGGGCCAACAATGAGCAGTTCTTC.

The chain uses TRBV6-5 and TRBJ1-5; 8 nucleotides agree with TRBD1. Trimming removed 4 bases from V and 5 bases from J; junction bases left unmatched: 10. The CDR3 totals 16 residues. Per germline, CDR1 MNHEY and CDR2 SVGAGI. The DNA of the CDR3 is TGTGCCAGCAGTTTCGGACAGGGCGATACGGATCAGCCCCAGCATTTT. Translation: CASSFGQGDTDQPQHF.